This T cell receptor beta chain is drawn from a study of blood T cell repertoires in COVID-19. Study-wide background: COVID-19 samples collected from the United States, Italy and Spain covered acute and convalescent phases. Sources were T cells, B-cell-depleted T cells, or PBMCs; the material itself was cDNA or gDNA.

V lost 6 bases to trimming and J lost 1 base, with 9 bases between them. Germline CDR1 reads SNHLY; CDR2 reads FYNNEI. The CDR3 length is 13 residues. This clone was observed a handful of times. As processed by the authors: Reference gene primer amplification yielded estimated nucleated cell counts. Profiled with immunoSEQ multiplex PCR; TCRdb holds only in-frame clones, not every one. V, J and clone size reflect that table, while D and trimming were determined from the DNA. Among under 150,000 clones listed, 82% were seen once. The sample was peripheral blood. The chain carries TRBV2 and TRBJ1-1, with D perhaps TRBD1 (5 bases). The clonotype was recovered from a man aged 65-85 years with active or convalescent COVID-19. The CDR3 here is CASRFGGNTEAFF. The CDR3 DNA follows: TGTGCCAGCAGGTTCGGGGGGAACACTGAAGCTTTCTTT.